These 12 T cell receptor beta chains originate from one sample sequenced in a study of T cells expressing NK-cell markers. From its re-call of the 5' RACE reads, TCRdb lists each CDR3 protein once, without DNA. In total, the table holds about 390,000 distinct CDR3 sequences. The sample consisted of blood T cells: a sorted CD56 or NKG2C T cell subset, CD4+ or CD8+ T cells, or bulk PBMC T cells (not recorded which). The receptors derive from a woman aged 50 to 60 in good health.

The J gene is TRBJ2-1, the V gene TRBV11-3; the D call of TRBD2 rests on TCRdb alone, since no DNA is present to check it. Looked up from germline, CDR1 is SGHNT and CDR2 is YENEEA. The CDR3 has 16 amino acids. The CDR3: CASSSGLVWGGDEQFF.

The chain has TRBV20-1 and TRBJ2-1; the D gene TCRdb calls, TRBD2, cannot be checked with no DNA. The germline gives CDR1 DFQATT, CDR2 SNEGSKA (reference sequence). CDR3 length: 15 amino acids. Here the CDR3 reads CSASRGLARDNEQFF.

The chain is built from TRBV20-1 and TRBJ1-1. The CDR3 spans 12 residues. Germline V gives CDR1 DFQATT, CDR2 SNEGSKA (reference sequence). This chain's CDR3 is CSAGGFVTEAFF.

The chain recombines TRBV6-2 or TRBV6-3 with TRBJ2-1; no DNA is available, so the TRBD2 call from TCRdb remains unchecked. This CDR3 has 13 residues. Germline lookup yields CDR1 MNHEY and CDR2 SVGEGT. CDR3 protein: CASRETTSGEQFF.

The chain links TRBV5-4 to TRBJ2-2; without DNA, the TCRdb call of TRBD1 cannot be checked. The CDR3 spans 16 residues. The germline gives CDR1 SGHNT, CDR2 YYREEE (reference sequence). CDR3 sequence reads: CASSPKAGPNTGELFF.

The genes are TRBV12-3 or TRBV12-4 and TRBJ1-2; the TCRdb call, TRBD1, lacks DNA for checking. The CDR3 contains 12 residues. This CDR3 is CASSPDREGYTF.

V usage is TRBV2 and J usage is TRBJ2-3; TCRdb outputs TRBD2, but without DNA this stays unchecked. Germline V gene lookup returns CDR1 SNHLY and CDR2 FYNNEI. The CDR3 covers 15 residues. The CDR3 loop is CASTLELAGGGTQYF.

This sequence joins TRBV29-1 and TRBJ1-4. The germline V gene encodes CDR1 SQVTM and CDR2 ANQGSEA. The CDR3 covers 13 residues. The CDR3 reads CSGRAGGNEKLFF.

The chain employs TRBV6-5 and TRBJ1-1. Germline V gene data show CDR1 as MNHEY and CDR2 as SVGAGI. The CDR3 has 14 amino acids. The CDR3 is CASRNGRVNTEAFF.

V is TRBV7-3 and J is TRBJ2-1; TCRdb selects TRBD1, and the lack of DNA leaves this call unchecked. The CDR3 has 16 residues. CDR1 and CDR2 from the germline V gene are SGHTA and FQGTGA. The CDR3 spells CASSLRGTGPYNEQFF.

The gene calls are TRBV11-2 and TRBJ2-6; checking the TCRdb D call of TRBD2 is not possible without DNA. The CDR3 sequence is 17 residues long. The germline V gene has CDR1 SGHAT and CDR2 FQNNGV. Here the CDR3 reads CASRPLAGERGANVLTF.

The chain carries TRBV7-2 and TRBJ2-7; no DNA is available, so the TRBD2 call from TCRdb remains unchecked. CDR1 is SGHTA, CDR2 FQGNSA, per germline. This CDR3 has 17 residues. This CDR3 is CASSFGYAGGRPYEQYF.